The clone carrying this TCR beta chain was observed a handful of times. The use of a sample-barcoded 5' primer and a J-beta primer mix characterized a second PCR of about 7 to 12 cycles. TCRdb ran MiXCR on the 5' RACE reads and lists one entry per CDR3 protein. The sample holds 1.4 million or so distinct CDR3 sequences, approximately 42% seen once. The data were obtained in a study of blood T cells in healthy people across ages. In germline, CDR1 is DFQATT, CDR2 SNEGSKA (reference sequence). The ends were cut back, 5 bases at V and 6 bases at J, with 12 bases in the middle. The CDR3 has 12 residues. The sample consisted of blood. This chain uses TRBV20-1 with TRBJ2-3; D is unclear. The receptor's source is a woman aged 18-29 years in good health. In DNA form, the CDR3 reads TGCAGTGCTCACTCAGATCCGGATACGCAGTATTTT. Amino acids: CSAHSDPDTQYF.